Below are 3 T cell receptor beta chains sequenced from a single sample in a study of naive and memory T cell subsets. The beta constant-region primer was an equimolar mix of two oligonucleotides covering TRBC1 and TRBC2. TCRdb processed the UMI-ligation and nested PCR reads anew with MiXCR; each CDR3 protein has one entry. The repertoire holds fewer than 40,000 distinct CDR3 sequences, 13% seen once, with 20% to 25% in the top ten. Input material: effector memory CD4+ T cells from blood. The subset is: effector memory, CD45RA- CD27-. These receptors all come from a human donor in good health.

This clonotype was counted ten times or more. The V gene is TRBV30, the J gene TRBJ2-1; TRBD1 or TRBD2 may be the D gene (5 bases each). CDR1 is GTSNPN, CDR2 SVGIG, per germline (reference sequence). The V end lost 2 bases, the J end lost 5 bases, and 28 bases lay between the germline ends. This CDR3 has 19 residues. CDR3 amino acids: CAWSFRWGKSGTRDNEQFF. The CDR3 region has the DNA TGTGCCTGGAGTTTCCGGTGGGGGAAGAGTGGGACCAGAGACAATGAGCAGTTCTTC. The entire variable domain, with the rest obtained from reference TRBV30 and TRBJ2-1, is as follows: SQTIHQWPATLVQPVGSPLSLECTVEGTSNPNLYWYRQAAGRGLQLLFYSVGIGQISSEVPQNLSASRPQDRQFILSSKKLLLSDSGFYLCAWSFRWGKSGTRDNEQFFGPGTRLTVL.

This chain joins TRBV4-2 and TRBJ2-1, with TRBD1 matching 7 bases. The CDR3 is 14 residues long. Trimming removed 5 bases from V and 5 bases from J; junction bases left unmatched: 6. CDR1 and CDR2 (germline): LGHNA, YNFKEQ. The CDR3 here is CASSYRTGDNEQFF. For the CDR3, the DNA is TGTGCCAGCAGCTATAGAACAGGGGACAATGAGCAGTTCTTC.

The sample holds a few counts of this clonotype. The V and J genes are TRBV7-2 and TRBJ2-3; D not resolved. Per germline, CDR1 SGHTA and CDR2 FQGNSA. The CDR3 spans 14 residues. V was clipped by 7 bases and J by 6 bases, with 17 bases between them. This CDR3 is CASTPRASVDTQYF. CDR3 sequence (DNA): TGTGCCAGCACCCCCCGGGCCTCGGTGGATACGCAGTATTTT.